This TCR beta chain is from a study of tumor-infiltrating lymphocytes in primary liver carcinoma. Points from the study as a whole: A small share of top clones, only about 7.5-25%, was found in all five tumor regions. Tumors had a top-250-clone fraction that was significantly higher than blood (p = 0.039).

The CDR3 consists of 15 residues. CDR1 and CDR2 from the germline V gene are MDHEN and SYDVKM. V was pared by 3 bases and J by 9 bases, with 6 bases of the junction left unmatched. Both RNA and DNA were isolated together from around 20-30 mg of bulk tissue that had not been sorted. Making TCR beta cDNA involved 400 to 600 ng total RNA and a constant-region primer. Three-round nested multiplex PCR performed with slightly modified ARM-PCR produced the TCR beta libraries. TRBV1-TRBV30 forward and Cbeta reverse primers drove the first two roughly 10-cycle rounds. TCRdb recomputed calls from the multiplex PCR reads with MiXCR, one row per CDR3 protein. The data show 20,000 or so distinct CDR3 sequences, approximately 70% seen once. This clonotype appeared many times. The antigen remains undetermined.

The chain couples TRBV28 to TRBJ2-1; 12 bases map to TRBD1. Source material: liver tumor tissue from sampling region 1. Subset specified: tumor region T1, superior pole. This clonotype was sampled from a middle-aged man with primary liver carcinoma and hepatitis B virus infection. In nucleotides, the CDR3 is TGTGCCAGCAGTTTGGGGGGACAGGGGGCGCGTGAGCAGTTCTTC. This codes for CASSLGGQGAREQFF.